These 21 T cell receptor beta chains came from one sample sequenced in a study of T cell changes during pregnancy in multiple sclerosis. Assay: immunoSEQ multiplex PCR; the TCRdb copy retains only in-frame clones and omits some. The sample has around 100,000 clones, about 91% seen once. Material: peripheral blood, obtained after pregnancy. Source of these receptors: a female donor with multiple sclerosis, enrolled in a pregnancy study.

The chain combines TRBV30 with TRBJ2-5; 8 nucleotides agree with TRBD1. CDR1 is GTSNPN, CDR2 SVGIG, per germline (reference sequence). CDR3 length: 17 residues. The V and J ends lost 2 bases and 1 base, in that order; junction bases with no gene match: 12. CDR3 DNA: TGTGCCTGGAGTCCCGGACAGGGATTAGTTGGCCAAGAGACCCAGTACTTC. The encoded protein is CAWSPGQGLVGQETQYF.

The chain uses TRBV4-3 and TRBJ1-3; a possible D gene is TRBD1 (5 bases). The germline V gene encodes CDR1 LGHNA and CDR2 YSLEER. The V end was cut by 0 bases, the J end by 0 bases, with 12 bases between. The CDR3 totals 17 residues. The chain's CDR3 is CASSQDSGADSGNTIYF. CDR3 nucleotides: TGCGCCAGCAGCCAAGATAGCGGGGCGGACTCTGGAAACACCATATATTTT.

This clone was detected once. The CDR3 loop reads CASRFQGWNSNQPQHF. The CDR3, as DNA: TGTGCCAGCAGGTTTCAGGGATGGAATAGCAATCAGCCCCAGCATTTT. The chain uses TRBV27 and TRBJ1-5, with a tentative D call TRBD1 (5 bases). Trimming took off 6 bases at V and 0 bases at J, with 15 bases between the two ends. The germline V gene encodes CDR1 MNHEY and CDR2 SMNVEV (reference sequence). CDR3 size: 16 residues.

V is TRBV5-1 and J is TRBJ2-3; tentative D call: TRBD2 (5 bases). The germline V and J ends were trimmed by 5 bases and 2 bases, with 15 bases remaining between them. Looked up from germline, CDR1 is SGHRS and CDR2 is YFSETQ. The CDR3 is 15 amino acids. Here the CDR3 DNA reads TGCGCCAGCAGGAGGTACGGGGATTACACAGATACGCAGTATTTT. Its translation is CASRRYGDYTDTQYF.

In its sample, this clone was seen once. The genes are TRBV19 and TRBJ2-7; 7 bases agree with TRBD1. CDR1 LNHDA and CDR2 SQIVND come from the germline V gene (reference sequence). The CDR3 is 13 amino acids. The J segment lost 5 bases and the V segment lost 6 bases, leaving 7 bases of the junction unmatched. CDR3 protein: CASSRQGYDEQYF. CDR3 in DNA: TGTGCCAGTAGCCGACAGGGTTACGACGAGCAGTACTTC.

The chain couples TRBV5-1 to TRBJ2-6, with TRBD1 matching over 9 bases. The CDR3 length is 17 residues. J was trimmed by 0 bases and V by 4 bases; bases with no gene match: 5. The germline gives CDR1 SGHRS, CDR2 YFSETQ. The CDR3 region is CASSLRTGDSGANVLTF. The CDR3 nucleotides are TGCGCCAGCAGCCTACGGACAGGGGACTCTGGGGCCAACGTCCTGACTTTC.

The CDR3 is CASSSAGEQYF. The DNA for the CDR3 is TGTGCCAGCAGTTCTGCGGGCGAGCAGTACTTC. This chain uses TRBV28 with TRBJ2-7; tentative D call: TRBD2 (5 bases). Germline V lookup: CDR1 MDHEN, CDR2 SYDVKM. The CDR3 is made up of 11 amino acids. Trimming took 4 bases from V and 6 from J, leaving 7 bases between them. The entire variable domain, with the rest obtained from reference TRBV28 and TRBJ2-7, is as follows: DVKVTQSSRYLVKRTGEKVFLECVQDMDHENMFWYRQDPGLGLRLIYFSYDVKMKEKGDIPEGYSVSREKKERFSLILESASTNQTSMYLCASSSAGEQYFGPGTRLTVT.

V usage is TRBV4-2 and J usage is TRBJ2-7; D gene unclear. The V end was cut by 1 base, the J end by 3 bases, with 10 bases between. This CDR3 contains 14 residues. In germline, CDR1 is LGHNA, CDR2 YNFKEQ. Here the CDR3 reads CASSQVREVYEQYF. Written as DNA, the CDR3 is TGTGCCAGCAGCCAAGTTCGCGAAGTCTACGAGCAGTACTTC.

This rearrangement joins TRBV18 to TRBJ2-3, with a possible D match to TRBD2 (6 bases). The V end was cut by 3 bases, the J end by 5 bases, with 18 bases between. The CDR3 totals 16 residues. Germline V lookup: CDR1 KGHSH, CDR2 LQKENI. This CDR3 is CASSPNLGTRIDTQYF. DNA of the CDR3: TGTGCCAGCTCACCGAATCTCGGGACTCGGATAGATACGCAGTATTTT.

The chain carries TRBV5-8 and TRBJ1-5, with D possibly being TRBD1 (6 bases). Trimming took off 4 bases at V and 4 bases at J, with 18 bases between the two ends. The CDR3 contains 16 residues. The germline V gene encodes CDR1 SGHTS and CDR2 YDEGEE. The DNA for the CDR3 is TGTGCCAGCAGCGTACCGGGACACCTGGCAAATCAGCCCCAGCATTTT. Amino acid sequence: CASSVPGHLANQPQHF.

This rearrangement joins TRBV11-2 to TRBJ2-7; 9 nucleotides align to TRBD1. Germline V CDR1 and CDR2: SGHAT, FQNNGV. This CDR3 has 15 residues. V gave up 4 bases and J gave up 10 bases; unmatched junction bases: 14. As DNA, the CDR3 is TGTGCCAGCAGCTCTTCCCCCGGGACAGGGTCTCTCCAGTACTTC. Residues: CASSSSPGTGSLQYF.

This clone was counted a single time. CDR3 residues: CASSLEERGPRYF. Here the CDR3 DNA reads TGTGCCAGCAGCTTAGAGGAGCGGGGGCCCCGGTACTTC. V is TRBV7-2 and J is TRBJ2-4; TRBD2 agrees at 8 bases. With 1 base clipped from V and 15 bases from J, the junction kept 8 bases outside the gene matches. This CDR3 contains 13 residues. Germline assignment: CDR1 SGHTA and CDR2 FQGNSA.

The rearrangement joins TRBV19 to TRBJ1-2; tentatively, D is TRBD1 (6 bases). The CDR3 is 14 amino acids. The V end lost 7 bases, the J end lost 4 bases, and 16 bases lay between the germline ends. Germline V gives CDR1 LNHDA, CDR2 SQIVND (reference sequence). The CDR3 loop is CASTPRRGGYGYTF. CDR3 DNA: TGTGCCAGTACCCCCCGCAGGGGCGGCTATGGCTACACCTTC.

The chain carries TRBV7-2 and TRBJ2-5; 7 nucleotides align to TRBD1. V was clipped by 2 bases and J by 2 bases; unmatched bases: 2. CDR3 size: 14 residues. The germline CDR1 and CDR2 sequences are SGHTA and FQGNSA. CDR3 bases: TGTGCCAGCAGCTTAAGGACAGGTCAAGAGACCCAGTACTTC. Its protein product is CASSLRTGQETQYF.

The chain is built from TRBV5-1 and TRBJ2-5; TRBD2 aligns across 13 bases. From germline, CDR1 is SGHRS and CDR2 YFSETQ. The CDR3 runs 16 residues. V lost 4 bases, J lost 5 bases, and 8 bases stayed unmatched. The CDR3, as DNA: TGCGCCAGCAGCAAGGGACTAGCGGGATCCGGGGAGACCCAGTACTTC. Translation: CASSKGLAGSGETQYF. The full variable domain, its missing parts supplied by reference TRBV5-1 and TRBJ2-5, is KAGVTQTPRYLIKTRGQQVTLSCSPISGHRSVSWYQQTPGQGLQFLFEYFSETQRNKGNFPGRFSGRQFSNSRSEMNVSTLELGDSALYLCASSKGLAGSGETQYFGPGTRLLVL.

The chain is built from TRBV15 and TRBJ1-1, with a possible D match to TRBD1 (5 bases). This CDR3 comprises 13 residues. V lost 0 bases, J lost 8 bases, and 10 bases lay in between. The germline gives CDR1 LNHNV, CDR2 YYDKDF (reference sequence). CDR3 DNA: TGTGCCACCAGCAGAGATCGGGGGGGGGAAGCTTTCTTT. It codes for CATSRDRGGEAFF.

The rearrangement joins TRBV11-2 to TRBJ2-1, with TRBD2 identical over 7 bases. The ends lost 3 bases at V and 1 base at J; junction bases unmatched: 6. Germline V lookup: CDR1 SGHAT, CDR2 FQNNGV. The CDR3 runs to 16 residues. The DNA for the CDR3 is TGTGCCAGCAGCTTGGCTACTAGCGTTTCCTACAATGAGCAGTTCTTC. It encodes CASSLATSVSYNEQFF.

This chain links TRBV2 with TRBJ2-3, with a weak D call TRBD2 (6 bases). Germline V gene data show CDR1 as SNHLY and CDR2 as FYNNEI. V was cut by 6 bases and J by 1 base, with 11 bases left in between. The CDR3 is 14 amino acids. CDR3 amino acids: CASRLAAGTDTQYF. The CDR3 DNA reads TGTGCCAGCAGACTAGCTGCGGGCACAGATACGCAGTATTTT. The full variable domain, in which reference TRBV2 and TRBJ2-3 provide the parts outside the CDR3, is EPEVTQTPSHQVTQMGQEVILRCVPISNHLYFYWYRQILGQKVEFLVSFYNNEISEKSEIFDDQFSVERPDGSNFTLKIRSTKLEDSAMYFCASRLAAGTDTQYFGPGTRLTVL.

This rearrangement joins TRBV6-5 to TRBJ1-5; 7 bases align to TRBD1. CDR1 is MNHEY and CDR2 is SVGAGI in the germline V gene. The CDR3 runs to 14 residues. Trimming at V came to 5 bases and at J to 3 bases, leaving 4 bases not matched to a gene. The chain's CDR3 is CASSKQGFNQPQHF. CDR3 sequence (DNA): TGTGCCAGCAGTAAACAGGGGTTCAATCAGCCCCAGCATTTT.

The genes are TRBV7-6 and TRBJ2-7, with TRBD2 as a possible D gene (6 bases). CDR3 length: 16 residues. The V gene lost 1 base and the J gene lost 2 bases, with 15 bases spanning the gap. Germline V gives CDR1 SGHVS, CDR2 FNYEAQ. CDR3 residues: CASSLGYAGRPYEQYF. The CDR3 region has the DNA TGTGCCAGCAGCTTAGGGTATGCGGGAAGACCCTACGAGCAGTACTTC. The whole variable domain, remainder taken from reference TRBV7-6 and TRBJ2-7, is GAGVSQSPRYKVTKRGQDVALRCDPISGHVSLYWYRQALGQGPEFLTYFNYEAQQDKSGLPNDRFSAERPEGSISTLTIQRTEQRDSAMYRCASSLGYAGRPYEQYFGPGTRLTVT.

This clone was observed a single time. The chain carries TRBV12-5 and TRBJ1-1; possible D gene TRBD1, 6 bases. Trimming shortened V by 2 bases and J by 1 base, and 11 bases separated the two germline ends. CDR1 and CDR2 from the germline V gene are LGHNT and FRNRAP. This CDR3 is 15 amino acids long. CDR3 nucleotide sequence: TGTGCTAGTGGTTTGATGAGGGGGGGGAACACTGAAGCTTTCTTT. Protein product: CASGLMRGGNTEAFF.